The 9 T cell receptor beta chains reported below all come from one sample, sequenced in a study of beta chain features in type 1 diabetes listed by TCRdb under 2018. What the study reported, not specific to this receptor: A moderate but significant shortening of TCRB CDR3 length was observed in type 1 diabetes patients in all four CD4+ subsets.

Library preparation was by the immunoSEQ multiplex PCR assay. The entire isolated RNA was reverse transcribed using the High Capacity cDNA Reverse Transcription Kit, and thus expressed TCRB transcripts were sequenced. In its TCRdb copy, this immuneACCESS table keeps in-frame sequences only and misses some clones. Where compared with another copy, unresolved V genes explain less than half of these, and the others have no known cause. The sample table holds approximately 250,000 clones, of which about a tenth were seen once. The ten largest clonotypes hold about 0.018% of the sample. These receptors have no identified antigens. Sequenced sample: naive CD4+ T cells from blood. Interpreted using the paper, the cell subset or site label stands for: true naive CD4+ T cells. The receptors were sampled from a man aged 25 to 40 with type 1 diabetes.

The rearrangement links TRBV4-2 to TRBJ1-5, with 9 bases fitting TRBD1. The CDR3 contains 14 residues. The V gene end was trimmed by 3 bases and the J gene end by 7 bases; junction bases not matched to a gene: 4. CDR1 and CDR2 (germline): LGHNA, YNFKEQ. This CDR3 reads CASSQETGGQPQHF. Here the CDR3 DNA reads TGTGCCAGCAGCCAGGAGACAGGGGGACAGCCCCAGCATTTT.

The chain's CDR3 is CASSLQGRPDTQYF. CDR3 sequence (DNA): TGTGCCAGCAGTTTACAGGGCAGGCCAGATACGCAGTATTTT. V usage is TRBV27 and J usage is TRBJ2-3, with D perhaps matching TRBD1 (5 bases). This CDR3 comprises 14 residues. Germline V gene sequence: CDR1 MNHEY, CDR2 SMNVEV (reference sequence). V lost 2 bases and J lost 4, with 10 bases in between.

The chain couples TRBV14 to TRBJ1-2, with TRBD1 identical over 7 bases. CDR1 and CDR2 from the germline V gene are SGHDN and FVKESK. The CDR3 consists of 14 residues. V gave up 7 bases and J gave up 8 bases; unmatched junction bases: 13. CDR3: CASIFRTGGNGYTF. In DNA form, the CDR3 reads TGTGCCAGCATCTTCCGGACAGGAGGTAACGGCTACACCTTC.

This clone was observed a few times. The CDR3 loop is CASSLDAIHNEQFF. DNA of the CDR3: TGTGCCAGCAGCTTGGATGCTATCCACAATGAGCAGTTCTTC. The genes are TRBV5-6 and TRBJ2-1; the D is unclear. Germline assignment: CDR1 SGHDT and CDR2 YYEEEE. The CDR3 is made up of 14 amino acids. Trimming removed 0 bases from V and 5 bases from J, with 9 bases in between.

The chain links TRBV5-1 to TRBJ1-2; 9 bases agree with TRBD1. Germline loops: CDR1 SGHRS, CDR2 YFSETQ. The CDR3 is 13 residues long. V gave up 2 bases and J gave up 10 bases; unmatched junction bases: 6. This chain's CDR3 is CASSFWGQGAYTF. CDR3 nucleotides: TGCGCCAGCAGCTTTTGGGGACAGGGTGCCTACACCTTC.

The CDR3 DNA is TGTGCCAGCAGTACACAGATAGCGGGGGGGTCTTCGGCGCAGTATTTT. This translates into CASSTQIAGGSSAQYF. This sequence joins TRBV6-6 and TRBJ2-3, with 11 bases that match TRBD2. The germline CDR1 and CDR2 sequences are MNHNY and SVGAGI (reference sequence). The CDR3 is 16 amino acids. Unmatched junction bases numbered 14, after V lost 5 bases and J lost 10 bases.

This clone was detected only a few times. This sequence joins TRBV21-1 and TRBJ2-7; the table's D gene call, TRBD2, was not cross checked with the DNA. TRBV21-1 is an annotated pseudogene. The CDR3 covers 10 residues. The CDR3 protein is CASSPGRMYF. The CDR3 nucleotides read TGTGCCAGCAGCCCTGGGAGGATGTACTTC.

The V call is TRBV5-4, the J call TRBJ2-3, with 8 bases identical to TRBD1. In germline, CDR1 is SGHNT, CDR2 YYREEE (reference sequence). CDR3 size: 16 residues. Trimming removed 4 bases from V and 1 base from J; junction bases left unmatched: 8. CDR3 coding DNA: TGTGCCAGCAGCGGGGCCGCGACAGGGGGCACAGATACGCAGTATTTT. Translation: CASSGAATGGTDTQYF.

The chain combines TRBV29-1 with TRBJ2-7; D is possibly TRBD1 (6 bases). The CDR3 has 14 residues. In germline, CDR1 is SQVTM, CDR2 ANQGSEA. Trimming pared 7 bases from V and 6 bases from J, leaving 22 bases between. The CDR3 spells CSAGQTLETGEQYF. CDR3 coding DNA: TGCAGCGCTGGACAGACCTTGGAAACGGGCGAGCAGTACTTC.